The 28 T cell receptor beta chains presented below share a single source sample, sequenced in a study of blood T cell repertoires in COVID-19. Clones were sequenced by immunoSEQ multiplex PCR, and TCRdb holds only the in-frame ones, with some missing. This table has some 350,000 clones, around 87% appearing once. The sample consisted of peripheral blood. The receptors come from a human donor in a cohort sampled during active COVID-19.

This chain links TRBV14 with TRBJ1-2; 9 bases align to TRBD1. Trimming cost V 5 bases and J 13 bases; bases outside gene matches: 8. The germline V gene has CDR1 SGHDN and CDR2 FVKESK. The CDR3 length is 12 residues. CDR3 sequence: CASSYAQGAVTF. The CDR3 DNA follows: TGTGCCAGCAGCTACGCACAGGGGGCGGTCACCTTC. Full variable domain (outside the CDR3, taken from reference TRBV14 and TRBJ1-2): EAGVTQFPSHSVIEKGQTVTLRCDPISGHDNLYWYRRVMGKEIKFLLHFVKESKQDESGMPNNRFLAERTGGTYSTLKVQPAELEDSGVYFCASSYAQGAVTFGSGTRLTVV.

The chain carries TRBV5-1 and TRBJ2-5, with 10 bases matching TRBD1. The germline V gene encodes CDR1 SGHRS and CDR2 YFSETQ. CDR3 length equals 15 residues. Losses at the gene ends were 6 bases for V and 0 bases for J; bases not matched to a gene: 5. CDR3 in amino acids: CASTSGTGDQETQYF. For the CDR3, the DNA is TGCGCCAGCACCTCCGGGACAGGGGACCAAGAGACCCAGTACTTC.

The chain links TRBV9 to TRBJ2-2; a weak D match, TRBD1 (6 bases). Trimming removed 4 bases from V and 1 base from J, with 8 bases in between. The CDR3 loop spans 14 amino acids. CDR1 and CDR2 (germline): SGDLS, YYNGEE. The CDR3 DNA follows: TGTGCCAGCAGCCCGGACAGGAACACCGGGGAGCTGTTTTTT. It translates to CASSPDRNTGELFF.

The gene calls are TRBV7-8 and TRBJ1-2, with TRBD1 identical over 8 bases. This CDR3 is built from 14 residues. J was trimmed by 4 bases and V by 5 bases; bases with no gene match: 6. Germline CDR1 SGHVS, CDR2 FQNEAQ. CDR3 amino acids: CASSTDREGYGYTF. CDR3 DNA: TGTGCCAGCAGCACGGACAGGGAAGGCTATGGCTACACCTTC.

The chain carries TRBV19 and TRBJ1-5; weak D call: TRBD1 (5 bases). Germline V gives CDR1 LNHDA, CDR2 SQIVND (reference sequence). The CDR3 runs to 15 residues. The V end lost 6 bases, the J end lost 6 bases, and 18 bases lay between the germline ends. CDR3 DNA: TGTGCCAGTAGATTTCAGTGGGGCGGGGGTCAGCCCCAGCATTTT. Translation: CASRFQWGGGQPQHF.

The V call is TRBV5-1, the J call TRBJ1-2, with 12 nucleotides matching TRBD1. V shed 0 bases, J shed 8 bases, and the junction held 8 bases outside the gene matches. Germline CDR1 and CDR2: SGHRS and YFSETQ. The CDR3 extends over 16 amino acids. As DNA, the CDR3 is TGCGCCAGCAGCTTGGTTACCGGGACAGGGGGCGCAGGCTACACCTTC. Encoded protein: CASSLVTGTGGAGYTF.

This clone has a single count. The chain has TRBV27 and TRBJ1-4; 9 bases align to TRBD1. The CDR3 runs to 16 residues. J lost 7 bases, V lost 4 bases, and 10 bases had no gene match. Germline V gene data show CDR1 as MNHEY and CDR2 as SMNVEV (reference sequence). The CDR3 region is CASSSRAGTGSEKLFF. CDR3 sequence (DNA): TGTGCCAGCAGTTCCCGAGCCGGGACAGGGAGTGAAAAACTGTTTTTT.

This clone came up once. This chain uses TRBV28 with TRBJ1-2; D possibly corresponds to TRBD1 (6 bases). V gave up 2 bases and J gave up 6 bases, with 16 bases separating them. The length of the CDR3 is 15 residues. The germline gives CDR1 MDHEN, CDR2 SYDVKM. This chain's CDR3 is CASSLIPDRIDGYTF. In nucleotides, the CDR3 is TGTGCCAGCAGTTTAATACCTGACAGGATCGATGGCTACACCTTC.

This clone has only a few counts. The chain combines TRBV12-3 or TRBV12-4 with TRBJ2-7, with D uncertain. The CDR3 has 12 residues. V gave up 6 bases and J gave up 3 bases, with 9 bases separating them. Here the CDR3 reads CASRVDNYEQYF. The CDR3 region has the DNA TGTGCCAGCAGAGTCGACAACTACGAGCAGTACTTC.

CDR3 coding DNA: TGCAGCGCCCCGACAGGGCCGAACTATGGCTACACCTTC. Translated: CSAPTGPNYGYTF. The chain uses TRBV29-1 and TRBJ1-2; TRBD1 matches at 7 bases. The CDR3 extends over 13 amino acids. V gave up 7 bases and J gave up 2 bases; unmatched junction bases: 7. Germline CDR1 SQVTM, CDR2 ANQGSEA.

CDR3 DNA sequence: TGTGCCAGCAGCCCCTTGACTAGCGGGGGGCTCTACGAGCAGTACTTC. Residues: CASSPLTSGGLYEQYF. The V call is TRBV2, the J call TRBJ2-7, with 13 bases identical to TRBD2. The CDR3 covers 16 residues. Germline V lookup: CDR1 SNHLY, CDR2 FYNNEI. J lost 3 bases, V lost 6 bases, and 8 bases had no gene match.

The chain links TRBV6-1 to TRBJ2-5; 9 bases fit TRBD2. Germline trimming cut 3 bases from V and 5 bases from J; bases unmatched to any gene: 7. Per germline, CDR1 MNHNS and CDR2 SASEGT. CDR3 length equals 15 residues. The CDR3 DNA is TGTGCCAGCAGTGATGGCGGGGGGGCTGGGGAGACCCAGTACTTC. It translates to CASSDGGGAGETQYF.

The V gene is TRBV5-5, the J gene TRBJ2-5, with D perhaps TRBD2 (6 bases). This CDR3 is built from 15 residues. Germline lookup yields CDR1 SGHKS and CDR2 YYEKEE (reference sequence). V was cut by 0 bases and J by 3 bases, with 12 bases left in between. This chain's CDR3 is CASSLVSGGEETQYF. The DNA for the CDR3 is TGTGCCAGCAGCTTGGTGTCCGGGGGAGAAGAGACCCAGTACTTC.

The CDR3 DNA follows: TGCGCCAGCAGCTTGGCTACTAGCGGGATAGGGTATGAGACCCAGTACTTC. This codes for CASSLATSGIGYETQYF. This chain joins TRBV5-1 and TRBJ2-5, with TRBD2 identical over 10 bases. V lost 0 bases to trimming and J lost 5 bases; unmatched junction nucleotides: 10. The CDR3 consists of 17 residues. The germline V gene encodes CDR1 SGHRS and CDR2 YFSETQ.

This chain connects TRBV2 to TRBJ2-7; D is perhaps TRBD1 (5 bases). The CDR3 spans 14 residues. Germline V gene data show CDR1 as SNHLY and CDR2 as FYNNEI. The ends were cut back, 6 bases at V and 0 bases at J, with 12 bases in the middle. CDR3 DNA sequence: TGTGCCAGCAGGGGGCTAATAAGCTCCTACGAGCAGTACTTC. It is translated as CASRGLISSYEQYF. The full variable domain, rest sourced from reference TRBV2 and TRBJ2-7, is EPEVTQTPSHQVTQMGQEVILRCVPISNHLYFYWYRQILGQKVEFLVSFYNNEISEKSEIFDDQFSVERPDGSNFTLKIRSTKLEDSAMYFCASRGLISSYEQYFGPGTRLTVT.

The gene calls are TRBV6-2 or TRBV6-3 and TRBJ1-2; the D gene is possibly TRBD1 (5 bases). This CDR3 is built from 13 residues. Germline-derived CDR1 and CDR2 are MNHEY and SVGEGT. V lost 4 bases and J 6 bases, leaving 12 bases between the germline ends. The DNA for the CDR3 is TGTGCCAGCAGTTTCCATATGACAGATGGCTACACCTTC. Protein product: CASSFHMTDGYTF.

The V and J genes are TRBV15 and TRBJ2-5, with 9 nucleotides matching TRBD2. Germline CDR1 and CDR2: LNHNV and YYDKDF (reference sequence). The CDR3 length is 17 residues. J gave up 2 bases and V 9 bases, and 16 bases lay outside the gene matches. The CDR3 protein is CATKGEKRGAIQETQYF. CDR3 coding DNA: TGTGCCACTAAAGGGGAAAAGCGGGGGGCGATACAAGAGACCCAGTACTTC.

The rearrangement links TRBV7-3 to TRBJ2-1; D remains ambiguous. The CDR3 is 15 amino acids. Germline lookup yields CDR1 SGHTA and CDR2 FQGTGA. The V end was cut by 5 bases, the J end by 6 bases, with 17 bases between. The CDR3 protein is CASSRYALFANEQFF. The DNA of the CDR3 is TGTGCCAGCAGCCGATACGCCCTATTCGCCAATGAGCAGTTCTTC. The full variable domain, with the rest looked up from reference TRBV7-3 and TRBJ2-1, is GAGVSQTPSNKVTEKGKYVELRCDPISGHTALYWYRQSLGQGPEFLIYFQGTGAADDSGLPNDRFFAVRPEGSVSTLKIQRTERGDSAVYLCASSRYALFANEQFFGPGTRLTVL.

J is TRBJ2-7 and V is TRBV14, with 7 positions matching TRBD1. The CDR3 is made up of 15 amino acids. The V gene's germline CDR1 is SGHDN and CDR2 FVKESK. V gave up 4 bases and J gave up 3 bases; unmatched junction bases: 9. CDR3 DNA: TGTGCCAGCAGCCTTCGACAGGGAGTTGGCTACGAGCAGTACTTC. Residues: CASSLRQGVGYEQYF.

CDR3 coding DNA: TGTGCCAGTAGTATCCAGGGCCTTTACAATGAGCAGTTCTTC. Protein: CASSIQGLYNEQFF. The chain employs TRBV19 and TRBJ2-1; possible D gene TRBD1, 5 bases. The germline V gene has CDR1 LNHDA and CDR2 SQIVND (reference sequence). The CDR3 length is 14 residues. V was shortened by 3 bases and J by 4 bases, with 10 bases between the two germline ends.

The CDR3 nucleotides read TGTGCCAGCAGCCAAGGGAGTAGCGGTCATTACGAGCAGTACTTC. This encodes CASSQGSSGHYEQYF. This chain uses TRBV3-1 (or the pseudogene TRBV3-2) with TRBJ2-7; D perhaps matches TRBD2 (6 bases). CDR1 and CDR2 from the germline V gene are LGHDT and YNNKEL (reference sequence). Trimming pared 1 base from V and 4 bases from J, leaving 14 bases between. CDR3 length equals 15 residues.

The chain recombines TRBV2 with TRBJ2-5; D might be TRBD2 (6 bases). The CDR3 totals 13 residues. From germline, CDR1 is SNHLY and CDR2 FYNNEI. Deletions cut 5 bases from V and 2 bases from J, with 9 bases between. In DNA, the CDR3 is TGTGCCAGCAGTCGGGAGTCACAAGAGACCCAGTACTTC. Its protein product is CASSRESQETQYF.

The CDR3 here is CASSSQGGNSPLHF. CDR3 coding DNA: TGTGCCAGCAGCTCTCAGGGTGGCAATTCACCCCTCCACTTT. The rearrangement uses TRBV7-3 and TRBJ1-6; D is perhaps TRBD1 (5 bases). The V end lost 4 bases, the J end lost 7 bases, and 11 bases lay between the germline ends. The CDR3 is made up of 14 amino acids. Germline CDR1 SGHTA, CDR2 FQGTGA.

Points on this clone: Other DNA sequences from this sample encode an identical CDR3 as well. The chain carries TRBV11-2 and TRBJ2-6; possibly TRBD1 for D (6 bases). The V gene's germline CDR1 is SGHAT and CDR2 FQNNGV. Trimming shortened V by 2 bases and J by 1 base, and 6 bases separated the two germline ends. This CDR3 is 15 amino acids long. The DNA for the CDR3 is TGTGCCAGCAGCTTAAGGGGGTCTGGGGCCAACGTCCTGACTTTC. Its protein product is CASSLRGSGANVLTF.

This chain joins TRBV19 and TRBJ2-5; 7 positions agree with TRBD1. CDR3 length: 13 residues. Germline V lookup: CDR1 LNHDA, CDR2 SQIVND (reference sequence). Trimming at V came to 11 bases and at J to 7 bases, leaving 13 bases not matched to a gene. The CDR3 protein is CAGNRGPTGTQYF. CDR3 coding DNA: TGTGCCGGAAACAGGGGACCCACGGGGACCCAGTACTTC.

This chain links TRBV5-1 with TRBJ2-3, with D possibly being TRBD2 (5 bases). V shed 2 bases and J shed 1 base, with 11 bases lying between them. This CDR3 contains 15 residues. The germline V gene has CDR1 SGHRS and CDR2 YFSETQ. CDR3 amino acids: CASSFSGGGTDTQYF. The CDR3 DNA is TGCGCCAGCAGCTTCAGCGGTGGGGGCACAGATACGCAGTATTTT.

Here the CDR3 reads CASRSLHGDYNEQFF. CDR3 in DNA: TGTGCCAGTAGGAGCCTTCACGGGGACTACAATGAGCAGTTCTTC. The genes are TRBV19 and TRBJ2-1, with a weak D call TRBD2 (5 bases). The CDR3 consists of 15 residues. Between the trimmed V and J ends, which lost 6 bases and 3 bases, there was a span of 15 bases. The germline V gene encodes CDR1 LNHDA and CDR2 SQIVND (reference sequence).

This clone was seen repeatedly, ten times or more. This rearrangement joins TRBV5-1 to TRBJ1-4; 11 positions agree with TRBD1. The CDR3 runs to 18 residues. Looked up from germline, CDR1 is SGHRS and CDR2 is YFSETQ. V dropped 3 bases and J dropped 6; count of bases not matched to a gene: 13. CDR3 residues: CASSSPGQGDGKDEKLFF. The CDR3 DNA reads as TGCGCCAGCAGCTCGCCGGGACAGGGGGATGGTAAGGATGAAAAACTGTTTTTT.